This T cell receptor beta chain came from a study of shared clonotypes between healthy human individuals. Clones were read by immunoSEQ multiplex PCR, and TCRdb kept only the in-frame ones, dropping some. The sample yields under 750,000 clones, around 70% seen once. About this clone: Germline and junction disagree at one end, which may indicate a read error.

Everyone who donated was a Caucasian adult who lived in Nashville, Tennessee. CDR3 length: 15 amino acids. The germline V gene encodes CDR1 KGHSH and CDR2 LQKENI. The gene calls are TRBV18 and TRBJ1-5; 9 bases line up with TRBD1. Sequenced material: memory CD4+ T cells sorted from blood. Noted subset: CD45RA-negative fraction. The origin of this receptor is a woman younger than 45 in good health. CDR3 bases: TGTGCCAGCTCAACGGACAGGGGTAGCCATCAGCCCCAGCATTTT. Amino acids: CASSTDRGSHQPQHF.